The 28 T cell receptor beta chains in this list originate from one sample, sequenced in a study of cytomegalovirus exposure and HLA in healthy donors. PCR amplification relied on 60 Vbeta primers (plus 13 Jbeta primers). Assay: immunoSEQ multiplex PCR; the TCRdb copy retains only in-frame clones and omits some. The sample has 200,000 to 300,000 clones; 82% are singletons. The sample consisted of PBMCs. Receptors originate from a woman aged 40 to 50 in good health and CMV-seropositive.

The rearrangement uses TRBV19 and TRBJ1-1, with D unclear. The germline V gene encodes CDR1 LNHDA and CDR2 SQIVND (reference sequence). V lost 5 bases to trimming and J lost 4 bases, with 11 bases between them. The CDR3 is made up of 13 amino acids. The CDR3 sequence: CASSSRRSTEAFF. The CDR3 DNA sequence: TGTGCCAGTAGTTCTAGGAGAAGCACTGAAGCTTTCTTT.

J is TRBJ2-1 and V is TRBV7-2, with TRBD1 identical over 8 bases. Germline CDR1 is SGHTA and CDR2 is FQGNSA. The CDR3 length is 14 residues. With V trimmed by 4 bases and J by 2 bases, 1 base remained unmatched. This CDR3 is CASSSGQAYNEQFF. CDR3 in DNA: TGTGCCAGCAGCTCGGGACAGGCCTACAATGAGCAGTTCTTC.

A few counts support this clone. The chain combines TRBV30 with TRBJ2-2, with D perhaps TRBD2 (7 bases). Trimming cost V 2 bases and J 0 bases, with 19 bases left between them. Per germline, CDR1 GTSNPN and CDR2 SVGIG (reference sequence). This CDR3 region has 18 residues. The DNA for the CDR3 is TGTGCCTGGAGTCCCGGCTGGGCGGGGGCAACGAACACCGGGGAGCTGTTTTTT. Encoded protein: CAWSPGWAGATNTGELFF. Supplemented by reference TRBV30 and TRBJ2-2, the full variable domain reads SQTIHQWPATLVQPVGSPLSLECTVEGTSNPNLYWYRQAAGRGLQLLFYSVGIGQISSEVPQNLSASRPQDRQFILSSKKLLLSDSGFYLCAWSPGWAGATNTGELFFGEGSRLTVL.

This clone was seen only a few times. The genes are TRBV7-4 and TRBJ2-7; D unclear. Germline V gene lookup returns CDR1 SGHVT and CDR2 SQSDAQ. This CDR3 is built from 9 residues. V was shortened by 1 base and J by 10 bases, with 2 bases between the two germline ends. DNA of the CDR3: TGTGCCAGCAGCTTAGTACAGTACTTC. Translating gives CASSLVQYF.

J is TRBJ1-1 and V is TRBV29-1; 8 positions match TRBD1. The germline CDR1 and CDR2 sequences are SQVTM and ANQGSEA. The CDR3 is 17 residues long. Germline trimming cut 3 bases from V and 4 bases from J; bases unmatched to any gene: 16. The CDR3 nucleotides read TGCAGCGTTGAGTTATTGGACAGGGTTGAAATTTTCACTGAAGCTTTCTTT. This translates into CSVELLDRVEIFTEAFF.

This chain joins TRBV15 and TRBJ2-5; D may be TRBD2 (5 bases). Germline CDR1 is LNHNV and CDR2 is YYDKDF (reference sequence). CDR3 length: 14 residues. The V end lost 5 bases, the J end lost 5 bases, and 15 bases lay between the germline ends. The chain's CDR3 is CATSLRVAFETQYF. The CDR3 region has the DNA TGTGCCACCAGCCTTCGGGTAGCGTTTGAGACCCAGTACTTC.

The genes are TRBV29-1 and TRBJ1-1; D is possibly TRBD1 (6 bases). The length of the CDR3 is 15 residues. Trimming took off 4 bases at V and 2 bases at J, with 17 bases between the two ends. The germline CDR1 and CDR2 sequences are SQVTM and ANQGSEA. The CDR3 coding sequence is TGCAGCGTTGTGGTTGACAGGACCTCCAACACTGAAGCTTTCTTT. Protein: CSVVVDRTSNTEAFF.

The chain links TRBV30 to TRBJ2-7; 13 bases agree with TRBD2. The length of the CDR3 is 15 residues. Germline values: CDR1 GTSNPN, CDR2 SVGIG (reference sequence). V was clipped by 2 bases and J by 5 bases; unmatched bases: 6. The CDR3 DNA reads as TGTGCCTGGAGTTTCGGGACTAGCGGGACCCACGAGCAGTACTTC. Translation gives CAWSFGTSGTHEQYF. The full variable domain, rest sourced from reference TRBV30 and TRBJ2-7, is SQTIHQWPATLVQPVGSPLSLECTVEGTSNPNLYWYRQAAGRGLQLLFYSVGIGQISSEVPQNLSASRPQDRQFILSSKKLLLSDSGFYLCAWSFGTSGTHEQYFGPGTRLTVT.

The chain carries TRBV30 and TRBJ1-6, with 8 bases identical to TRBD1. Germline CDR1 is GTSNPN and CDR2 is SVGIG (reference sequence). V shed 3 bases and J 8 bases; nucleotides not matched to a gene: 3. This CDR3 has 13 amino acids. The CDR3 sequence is CAWRDREDSPLHF. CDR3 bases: TGTGCCTGGAGGGACAGGGAAGATTCACCCCTCCACTTT.

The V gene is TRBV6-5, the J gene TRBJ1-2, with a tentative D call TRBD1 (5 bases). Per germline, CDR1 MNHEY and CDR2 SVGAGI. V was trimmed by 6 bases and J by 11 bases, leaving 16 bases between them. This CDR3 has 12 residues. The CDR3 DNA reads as TGTGCCAGCAGCTTAGACAGTCGCGAGTACACCTTC. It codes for CASSLDSREYTF.

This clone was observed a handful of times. DNA for the CDR3: TGTGCCAGCGGGACTTCAACTAATGAAAAACTGTTTTTT. Its translation is CASGTSTNEKLFF. The chain employs TRBV9 and TRBJ1-4, with D perhaps TRBD1 (5 bases). V was trimmed by 7 bases and J by 0 bases, leaving 7 bases between them. Germline V lookup: CDR1 SGDLS, CDR2 YYNGEE. This CDR3 comprises 13 residues.

The DNA of the CDR3 is TGTGCCTGGAGTAGGGAGGGCTTGAGCTATGGCTACACCTTC. It specifies CAWSREGLSYGYTF. The chain employs TRBV30 and TRBJ1-2; D uncertain. There are 14 residues in the CDR3. V shed 2 bases and J shed 4 bases, with 14 bases lying between them. Germline lookup yields CDR1 GTSNPN and CDR2 SVGIG (reference sequence).

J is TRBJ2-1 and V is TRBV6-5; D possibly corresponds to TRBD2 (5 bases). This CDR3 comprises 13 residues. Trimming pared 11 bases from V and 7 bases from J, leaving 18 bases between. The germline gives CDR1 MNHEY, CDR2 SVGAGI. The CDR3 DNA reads TGTGCCGTCCTTTTGATAGCGCGTAATGAGCAGTTCTTC. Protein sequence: CAVLLIARNEQFF.

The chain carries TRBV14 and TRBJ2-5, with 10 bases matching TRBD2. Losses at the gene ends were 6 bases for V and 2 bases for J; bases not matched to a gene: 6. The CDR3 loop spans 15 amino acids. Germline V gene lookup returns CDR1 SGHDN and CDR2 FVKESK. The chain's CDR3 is CASREREGLQETQYF. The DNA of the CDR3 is TGTGCCAGCAGGGAGCGGGAGGGCCTTCAAGAGACCCAGTACTTC.

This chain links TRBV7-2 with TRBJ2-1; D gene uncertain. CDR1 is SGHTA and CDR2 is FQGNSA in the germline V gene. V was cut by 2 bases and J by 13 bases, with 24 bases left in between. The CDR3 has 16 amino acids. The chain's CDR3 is CASSLNAPPTTPSQFF. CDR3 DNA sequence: TGTGCCAGCAGCTTAAATGCCCCACCAACTACCCCAAGTCAGTTCTTC.

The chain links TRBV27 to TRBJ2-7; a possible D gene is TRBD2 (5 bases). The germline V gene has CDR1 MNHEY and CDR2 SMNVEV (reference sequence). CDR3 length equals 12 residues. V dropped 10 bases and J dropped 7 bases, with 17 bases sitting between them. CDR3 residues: CATWVGAGEQYF. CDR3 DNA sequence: TGTGCCACTTGGGTGGGAGCTGGGGAGCAGTACTTC.

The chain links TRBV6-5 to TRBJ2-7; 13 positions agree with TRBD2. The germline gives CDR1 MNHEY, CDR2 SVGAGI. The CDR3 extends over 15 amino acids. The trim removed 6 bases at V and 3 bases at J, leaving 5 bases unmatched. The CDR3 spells CASRWTSGSDYEQYF. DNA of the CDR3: TGTGCCAGCAGGTGGACTAGCGGGAGTGACTACGAGCAGTACTTC.

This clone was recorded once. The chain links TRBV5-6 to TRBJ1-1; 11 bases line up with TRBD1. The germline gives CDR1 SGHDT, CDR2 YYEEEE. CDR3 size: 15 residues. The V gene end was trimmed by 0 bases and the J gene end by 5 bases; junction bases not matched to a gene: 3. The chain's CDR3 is CASSLVGTGGTEAFF. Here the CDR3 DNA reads TGTGCCAGCAGCTTGGTTGGGACAGGGGGGACTGAAGCTTTCTTT.

CDR3 residues: CATSRGPPGGGYEQYF. Written as DNA, the CDR3 is TGTGCCACCAGCAGAGGACCCCCGGGGGGGGGCTACGAGCAGTACTTC. This rearrangement joins TRBV15 to TRBJ2-7, with 8 bases that match TRBD2. The germline CDR1 and CDR2 sequences are LNHNV and YYDKDF (reference sequence). V was pared by 1 base and J by 3 bases, with 8 bases of the junction left unmatched. CDR3 length equals 16 residues.

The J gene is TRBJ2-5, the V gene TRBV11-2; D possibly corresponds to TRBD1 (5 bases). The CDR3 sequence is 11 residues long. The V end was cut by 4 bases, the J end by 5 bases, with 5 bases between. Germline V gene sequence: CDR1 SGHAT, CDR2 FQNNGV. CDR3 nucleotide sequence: TGTGCCAGCAGCTCAGGGGAGACCCAGTACTTC. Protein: CASSSGETQYF.

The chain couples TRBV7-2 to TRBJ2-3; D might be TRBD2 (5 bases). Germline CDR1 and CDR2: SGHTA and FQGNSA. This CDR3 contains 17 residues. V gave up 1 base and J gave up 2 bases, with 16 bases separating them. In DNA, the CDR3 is TGTGCCAGCAGCTTAGATCGGGGTATGACCCCCACAGATACGCAGTATTTT. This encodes CASSLDRGMTPTDTQYF.

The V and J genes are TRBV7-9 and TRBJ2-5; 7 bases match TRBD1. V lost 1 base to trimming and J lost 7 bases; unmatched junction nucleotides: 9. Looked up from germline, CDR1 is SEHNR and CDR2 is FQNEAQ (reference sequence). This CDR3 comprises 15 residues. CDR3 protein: CASSLGLGQSSTQYF. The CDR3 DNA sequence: TGTGCCAGCAGCTTAGGACTGGGACAGTCTTCGACCCAGTACTTC.

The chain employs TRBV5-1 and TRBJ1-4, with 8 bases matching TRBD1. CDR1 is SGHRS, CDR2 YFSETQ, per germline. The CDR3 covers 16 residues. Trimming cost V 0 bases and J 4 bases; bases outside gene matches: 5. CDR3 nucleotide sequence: TGCGCCAGCAGCTTGGAAGCCAGGGGGCTTAATGAAAAACTGTTTTTT. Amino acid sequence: CASSLEARGLNEKLFF.

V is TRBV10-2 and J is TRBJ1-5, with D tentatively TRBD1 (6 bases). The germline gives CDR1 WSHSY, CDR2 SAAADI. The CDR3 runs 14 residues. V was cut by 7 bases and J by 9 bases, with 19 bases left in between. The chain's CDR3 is CASKAVQGPGPQHF. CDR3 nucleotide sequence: TGCGCCAGCAAGGCGGTTCAGGGGCCTGGGCCCCAGCATTTT.

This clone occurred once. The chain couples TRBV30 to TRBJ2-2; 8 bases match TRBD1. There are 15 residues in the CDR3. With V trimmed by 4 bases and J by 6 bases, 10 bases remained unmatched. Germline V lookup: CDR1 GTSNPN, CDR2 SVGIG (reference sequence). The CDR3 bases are TGTGCCTGGAAGGTCAGGGGGCGCGAGGCCGGGGAGCTGTTTTTT. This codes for CAWKVRGREAGELFF.

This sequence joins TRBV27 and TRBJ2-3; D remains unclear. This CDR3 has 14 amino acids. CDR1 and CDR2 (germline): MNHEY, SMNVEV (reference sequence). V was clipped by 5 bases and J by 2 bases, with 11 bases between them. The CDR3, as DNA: TGTGCCAGCAGTCGTCAGGCGCACACAGATACGCAGTATTTT. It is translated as CASSRQAHTDTQYF.

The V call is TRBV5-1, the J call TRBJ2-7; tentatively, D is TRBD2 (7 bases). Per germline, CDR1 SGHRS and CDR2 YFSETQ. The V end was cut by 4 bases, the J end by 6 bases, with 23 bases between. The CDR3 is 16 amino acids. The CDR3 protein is CASSKPGGRERSEQYF. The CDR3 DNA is TGCGCCAGCAGCAAGCCGGGGGGCCGGGAGAGGAGCGAGCAGTACTTC.

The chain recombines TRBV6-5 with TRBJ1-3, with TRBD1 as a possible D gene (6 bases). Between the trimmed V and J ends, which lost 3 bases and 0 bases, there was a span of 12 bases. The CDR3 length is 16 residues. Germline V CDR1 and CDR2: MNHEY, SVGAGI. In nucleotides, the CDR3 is TGTGCCAGCAGTTATACGGGACACATCTCTGGAAACACCATATATTTT. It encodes CASSYTGHISGNTIYF.